Listed below are T cell receptor beta chains from one sample, sequenced in a study of blood T cell repertoires in COVID-19. Sequencing was performed with immunoSEQ multiplex PCR; in TCRdb, only in-frame clones are kept and a portion is missing. This sample carries 650,000 to 800,000 clones, 85% to 90% of them seen once, and the ten largest clones take roughly 0.25%. Input material: peripheral blood. The receptors were sampled from a woman younger than 35 with acute or convalescent COVID-19. CDR3s include the opening cysteine and the closing phenylalanine or tryptophan. A D gene is named only where the DNA matches it firmly. Some rows mark clone size as missing; the rest say once, few, many or name a class of expanded clone.

clone size	J gene	V gene	D gene	CDR3 protein	CDR3 DNA
.	TRBJ1-6	TRBV5-8	.	CASSSGHLSPVNNSPLHF	TGTGCCAGCAGCTCGGGACATCTTTCCCCCGTTAATAATTCACCCCTCCACTTT
.	TRBJ2-3	TRBV4-2	.	CASSQVYGGTDTQYF	TGTGCCAGCAGCCAAGTCTACGGGGGCACAGATACGCAGTATTTT
.	TRBJ1-4	TRBV19	TRBD1	CASSRQGQGEKLFF	TGTGCCAGTAGTAGACAGGGTCAAGGCGAAAAACTGTTTTTT
.	TRBJ1-6	TRBV25-1	.	CASSDRGRNSPLHF	TGTGCCAGCAGTGACAGGGGAAGGAATTCACCCCTCCACTTT
.	TRBJ1-2	TRBV5-4	TRBD1	CASSQMTGTYGYTF	TGTGCCAGCAGCCAAATGACAGGGACCTATGGCTACACCTTC
.	TRBJ2-5	TRBV7-2	TRBD2	CASSHGTSGGQETQYF	TGTGCCAGCAGTCATGGGACTAGCGGGGGCCAAGAGACCCAGTACTTC
.	TRBJ1-1	TRBV30	TRBD1	CAWTRRGTGHAFF	TGTGCCTGGACCCGAAGGGGGACAGGGCATGCTTTCTTT
.	TRBJ1-2	TRBV4-1	.	CASSAGEYNYGYTF	TGCGCCAGCTCAGCGGGGGAGTACAACTATGGCTACACCTTC
.	TRBJ1-1	TRBV24-1	.	CATSGGHLNTEAFF	TGTGCCACCAGTGGCGGACACCTGAACACTGAAGCTTTCTTT
.	TRBJ2-1	TRBV19	TRBD2	CASRGLAREEQFF	TGTGCCAGTAGGGGACTAGCGCGGGAGGAGCAGTTCTTC
.	TRBJ1-1	TRBV15	.	CATRLSQGFTEAFF	TGTGCCACGAGACTGTCACAGGGTTTCACTGAAGCTTTCTTT
.	TRBJ1-2	TRBV5-4	.	CASSSDRSQYGYTF	TGTGCCAGCAGCTCAGACAGGAGCCAATATGGCTACACCTTC
.	TRBJ1-6	TRBV7-9	.	CASSLPGLLSPLHF	TGTGCCAGCAGCTTACCAGGGTTGCTTTCACCCCTCCACTTT
once	TRBJ1-2	TRBV10-3	.	CAISESTRYTF	TGTGCCATCAGTGAGTCGACACGCTACACCTTC
.	TRBJ2-1	TRBV6-6	TRBD2	CASSPRGGSYEQFF	TGTGCCAGCAGTCCGCGGGGGGGCTCCTATGAGCAGTTCTTC
.	TRBJ2-2	TRBV4-1	.	CASSTTLGRGVGELFF	TGCGCCAGCAGTACTACCCTGGGGAGAGGTGTCGGGGAGCTGTTTTTT
.	TRBJ1-1	TRBV7-2	TRBD1	CASSPRTGRTEAFF	TGTGCCAGCAGCCCGCGGACAGGGAGGACTGAAGCTTTCTTT
.	TRBJ1-6	TRBV12-3/TRBV12-4	.	CASLAGYNSPLHF	TGTGCCAGCCTGGCGGGTTATAATTCACCCCTCCACTTT
once	TRBJ2-7	TRBV11-2	.	CASSLAGTQYEQYF	TGTGCCAGCAGCTTAGCCGGGACACAGTACGAGCAGTACTTC
.	TRBJ2-1	TRBV6-5	TRBD2	CASTISGGAFHEQFF	TGTGCCAGCACGATTAGCGGGGGGGCCTTTCATGAGCAGTTCTTC
few	TRBJ1-3	TRBV6-5	.	CASSRVGGSGNTIYF	TGTGCCAGCAGCCGGGTCGGGGGTTCTGGAAACACCATATATTTT
.	TRBJ1-2	TRBV9	.	CASRTDRSYGYTF	TGTGCCAGCAGGACAGACAGGTCTTATGGCTACACCTTC
.	TRBJ2-1	TRBV6-2/TRBV6-3	TRBD1	CASSTRDRGPLNEQFF	TGTGCCAGCAGTACCCGGGACAGGGGTCCCTTAAATGAGCAGTTCTTC
.	TRBJ2-1	TRBV20-1	.	CSATSGPDFF	TGCAGTGCTACCAGCGGTCCGGATTTCTTC
.	TRBJ2-2	TRBV2	TRBD1	CASSSGTGGTGELFF	TGTGCCAGCAGCTCGGGGACAGGGGGAACCGGGGAGCTGTTTTTT
.	TRBJ1-5	TRBV30	TRBD1	CAWTGGRGGPQHF	TGTGCCTGGACAGGGGGACGAGGAGGGCCCCAGCATTTT
.	TRBJ1-1	TRBV4-3	.	CASSPRGNTEAFF	TGCGCCAGCAGCCCCAGGGGTAACACTGAAGCTTTCTTT